A single TCR beta chain is shown here with its context. What it binds is not known. Deletions cut 5 bases from V and 5 bases from J, with 18 bases between. Germline assignment: CDR1 SGHTA and CDR2 FQGTGA. The CDR3 consists of 15 residues. Described time point: baseline pretreatment blood. Specified treatment: 15 Gy SBRT to primary tumor, nephrectomy 4 weeks later. This sample is part of a study of radiation and T cells in renal cell carcinoma. Looking at the study overall: Nephrectomy followed 15 Gy stereotactic body radiation by 4 weeks. Broader study findings: In blood, top tumor clones expanded by 2 weeks, shrinking by 4.

The table came from immunoSEQ multiplex PCR; TCRdb's copy has only in-frame clones and leaves some out. The sample lists 100,000 to 150,000 clones, around 84% occurring once. This specimen was blood, taken from a patient whose treatment included radiotherapy and nephrectomy. The receptor's source is a woman aged 55 to 70 with renal cell carcinoma. V gene TRBV7-3 combines with J gene TRBJ2-5; D is possibly TRBD2 (5 bases). The CDR3 sequence: CASSPQVGVWETQYF. In DNA, the CDR3 is TGTGCCAGCAGCCCCCAGGTCGGGGTTTGGGAGACCCAGTACTTC. The variable domain in full, completed from reference TRBV7-3 and TRBJ2-5, reads GAGVSQTPSNKVTEKGKYVELRCDPISGHTALYWYRQSLGQGPEFLIYFQGTGAADDSGLPNDRFFAVRPEGSVSTLKIQRTERGDSAVYLCASSPQVGVWETQYFGPGTRLLVL.